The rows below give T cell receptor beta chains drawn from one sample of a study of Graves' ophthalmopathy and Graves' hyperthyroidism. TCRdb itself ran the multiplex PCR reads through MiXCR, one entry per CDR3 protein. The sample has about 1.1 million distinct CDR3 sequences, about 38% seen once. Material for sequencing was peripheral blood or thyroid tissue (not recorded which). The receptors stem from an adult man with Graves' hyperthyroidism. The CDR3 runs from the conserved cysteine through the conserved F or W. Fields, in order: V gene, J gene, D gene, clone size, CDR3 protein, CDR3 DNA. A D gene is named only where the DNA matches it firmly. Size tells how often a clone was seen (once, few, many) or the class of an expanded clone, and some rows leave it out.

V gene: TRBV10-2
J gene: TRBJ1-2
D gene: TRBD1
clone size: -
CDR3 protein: CASGGDRDNYGYTF
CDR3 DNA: TGCGCCAGCGGAGGGGACAGGGATAACTATGGCTACACCTTC

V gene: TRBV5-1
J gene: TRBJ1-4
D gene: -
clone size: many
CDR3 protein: CASSPWGSGEKLFF
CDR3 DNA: TGCGCCAGCAGCCCTTGGGGTAGCGGTGAAAAACTGTTTTTT

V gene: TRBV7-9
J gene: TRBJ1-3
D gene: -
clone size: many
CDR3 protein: CASSSGNPSSGNTIYF
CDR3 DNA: TGTGCCAGCAGCTCTGGGAACCCCAGCTCTGGAAACACCATATATTTT

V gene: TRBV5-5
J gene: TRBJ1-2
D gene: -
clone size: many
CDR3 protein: CASSLDLSPSYGYTF
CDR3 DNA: TGTGCCAGCAGCTTGGATCTCTCCCCGTCGTATGGCTACACCTTC

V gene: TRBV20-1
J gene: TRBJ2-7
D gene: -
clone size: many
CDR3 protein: CSARSGSYEQYF
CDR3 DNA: TGCAGTGCTAGATCGGGGTCCTACGAGCAGTACTTC

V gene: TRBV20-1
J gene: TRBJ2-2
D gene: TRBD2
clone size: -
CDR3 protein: CSAPGGGTGELFF
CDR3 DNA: TGCAGTGCACCGGGAGGAGGAACCGGGGAGCTGTTTTTT

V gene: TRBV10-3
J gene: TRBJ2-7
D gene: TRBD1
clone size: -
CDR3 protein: CAISDPRDRDSPYEQYF
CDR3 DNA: TGTGCCATCAGTGACCCACGTGACAGGGATTCTCCCTACGAGCAGTACTTC

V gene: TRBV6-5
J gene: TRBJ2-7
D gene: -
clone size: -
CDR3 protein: CASSYAGKYEQYF
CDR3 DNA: TGTGCCAGCAGTTATGCCGGGAAATACGAGCAGTACTTC

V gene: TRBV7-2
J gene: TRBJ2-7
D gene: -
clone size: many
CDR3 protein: CASSLGVGGPRSREQYF
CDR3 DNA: TGTGCCAGCAGCTTAGGTGTTGGGGGGCCGCGAAGTAGGGAGCAGTACTTC

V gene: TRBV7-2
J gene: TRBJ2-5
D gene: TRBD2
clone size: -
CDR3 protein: CASSPQRGGHQETQYF
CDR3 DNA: TGTGCCAGCAGCCCGCAGCGGGGCGGCCACCAAGAGACCCAGTACTTC

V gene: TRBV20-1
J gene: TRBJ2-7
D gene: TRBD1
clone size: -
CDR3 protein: CSARKTGTGGGRQYF
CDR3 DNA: TGCAGTGCTAGAAAGACAGGGACAGGGGGCGGTAGGCAGTACTTC

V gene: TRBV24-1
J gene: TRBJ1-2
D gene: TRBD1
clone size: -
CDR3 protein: CATSDDRGVGYTF
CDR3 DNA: TGTGCCACCAGTGACGACAGGGGAGTCGGCTACACCTTC

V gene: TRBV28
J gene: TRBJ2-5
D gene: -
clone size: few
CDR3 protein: CASSPDMGSQYF
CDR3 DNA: TGTGCCAGCAGTCCCGACATGGGGAGCCAGTACTTC

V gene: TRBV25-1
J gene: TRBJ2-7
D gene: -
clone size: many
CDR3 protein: CASSVTGGAEQYF
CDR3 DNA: TGTGCCAGCAGTGTGACAGGCGGTGCCGAGCAGTACTTC

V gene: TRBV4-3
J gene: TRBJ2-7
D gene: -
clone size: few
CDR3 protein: CASSQDRSFSYEQYF
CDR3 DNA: TGCGCCAGCAGCCAAGATCGTAGTTTCTCCTACGAGCAGTACTTC

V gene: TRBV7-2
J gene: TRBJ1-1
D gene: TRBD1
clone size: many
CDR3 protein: CASSSRTGDEAFF
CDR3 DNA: TGTGCCAGCAGCTCCAGGACAGGGGATGAAGCTTTCTTT

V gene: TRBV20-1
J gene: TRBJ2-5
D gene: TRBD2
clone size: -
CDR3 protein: CSANRWTSGEETQYF
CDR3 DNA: TGCAGTGCTAACCGATGGACTAGCGGCGAAGAGACCCAGTACTTC

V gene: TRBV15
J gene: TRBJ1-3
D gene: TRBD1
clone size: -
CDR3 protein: CATSRDRQGGETIYF
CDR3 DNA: TGTGCCACCAGCAGAGATAGACAGGGCGGCGAGACCATATATTTT

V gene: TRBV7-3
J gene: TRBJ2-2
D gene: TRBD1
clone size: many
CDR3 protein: CASSLTGTGPSGELFF
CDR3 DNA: TGTGCCAGCAGCTTAACCGGGACAGGGCCGTCCGGGGAGCTGTTTTTT

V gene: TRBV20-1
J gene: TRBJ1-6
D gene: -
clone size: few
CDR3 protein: CSATRSSYNSPLHF
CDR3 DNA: TGCAGTGCTACCAGAAGCTCCTATAATTCACCCCTCCACTTT

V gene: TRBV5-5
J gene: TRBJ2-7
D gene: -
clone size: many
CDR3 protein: CASSLDIRYEQYF
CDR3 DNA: TGTGCCAGCAGCTTGGACATTCGGTACGAGCAGTACTTC

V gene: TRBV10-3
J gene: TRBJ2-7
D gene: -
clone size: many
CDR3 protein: CAISDTPGSFSYEQYF
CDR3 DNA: TGTGCCATCAGTGACACCCCGGGGAGTTTCTCCTACGAGCAGTACTTC

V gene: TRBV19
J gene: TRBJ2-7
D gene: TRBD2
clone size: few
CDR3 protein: CATRTSGSYYEQYF
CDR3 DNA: TGTGCCACCCGGACTAGCGGGAGTTACTACGAGCAGTACTTC

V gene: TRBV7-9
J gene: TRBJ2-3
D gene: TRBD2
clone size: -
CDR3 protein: CASSQASGSPDTQYF
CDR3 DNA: TGTGCCAGCAGCCAAGCCAGCGGGAGTCCAGATACGCAGTATTTT

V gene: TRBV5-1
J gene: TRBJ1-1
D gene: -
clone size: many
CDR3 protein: CASSLGQQNTEAFF
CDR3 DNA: TGCGCCAGCAGCCTTGGACAGCAGAACACTGAAGCTTTCTTT

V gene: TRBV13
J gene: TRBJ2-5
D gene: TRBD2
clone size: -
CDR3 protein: CASSLGLESETQYF
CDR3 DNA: TGTGCCAGCAGTTTAGGACTAGAGTCAGAGACCCAGTACTTC

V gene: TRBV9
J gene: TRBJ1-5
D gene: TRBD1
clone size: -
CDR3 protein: CASSLNRDSSQPQHF
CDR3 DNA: TGCGCCAGCAGCCTCAACCGGGACAGCAGTCAGCCCCAGCATTTT

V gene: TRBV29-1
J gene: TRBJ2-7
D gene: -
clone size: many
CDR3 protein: CSARGGNSYEQYF
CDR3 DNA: TGCAGCGCTCGGGGCGGGAACTCCTACGAGCAGTACTTC

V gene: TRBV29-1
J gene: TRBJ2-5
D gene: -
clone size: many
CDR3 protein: CSVGDGGRLGETQYF
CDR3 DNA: TGCAGCGTCGGGGACGGTGGCCGACTCGGAGAGACCCAGTACTTC